Below, one TCR beta chain is given with its context. Its ends do not fully match the called genes, so a read error is possible. The data belong to a study of T cell clonotyping in hematopoietic cell transplantation. As for the study in general: Samples: about 28 days before transplant, then days 30, 100 and 180 after.

The CDR3 consists of 12 residues. Germline V gene data show CDR1 as SGHTA and CDR2 as FQGNSA. The protocol was immunoSEQ multiplex PCR, while the TCRdb copy is restricted to in-frame clones and leaves out a portion. The sample consists of 1,500 to 2,000 clones, 90% to 95% of them appearing once. Specimen: PBMCs, collected at the time of graft-versus-host disease after allogeneic stem cell transplant. The origin of this receptor is a male patient in his late teens or twenties who had an allogeneic stem cell transplant from a related donor, so the T cells may come from the graft donor. Some clones in this sample may be carry-over from other donors' samples. V gene TRBV7-2 combines with J gene TRBJ1-1, with D possibly TRBD1 on 6 matching bases. This CDR3 is CASSPWGGTGIF. The CDR3 DNA is TGTGCCAGCAGCCCCTGGGGGGGAACAGGGATCTTT.